This T cell receptor (beta chain) was retrieved from a study of regulatory T cells in long-lasting Graves disease (dated by TCRdb to 2020 to 2023). Broadly, across the study: Persistent Graves' disease meant more than 5 years of antithyroid drug treatment with TSH receptor autoantibodies that stayed positive. Peripheral blood TCR sequencing and RNA sequencing compared persistent Graves' disease patients with newly diagnosed Graves' disease patients. The study was conducted in China and was registered as a clinical trial. A total of around 35 samples underwent TCR sequencing, from about 13 patients with persistent Graves' disease and around 20 patients with newly diagnosed Graves' disease. In the clinical cohort, patients with persistent Graves' disease had used antithyroid drugs for an average of about 10.3 years. Summary of the overall study and its limitations: Sequencing and analysis were limited to the TCR beta chain. Persistent disease showed preferential use of TRBV28, TRBJ1-2 and TRBJ2-5, whereas newly diagnosed disease favored TRBV20-1 and TRBJ2-1. Only peripheral blood was studied, because thyroid tissue, the primary lesion, was inaccessible. Lower TCR Shannon entropy and fewer highly expanded clones were observed in persistent Graves' disease patients than in newly diagnosed patients, which suggested clonal expansion. As a limitation, the authors acknowledged that the small sample size may reduce accuracy. A larger number of public clonotypes was shared among persistent patients (around 3,000) than among newly diagnosed patients (around 890).

This clonotype has a count of ten or more. Its antigen is currently not known. No much larger clone exists at a distance of one base, and base qualities are not known. The time point label for this specimen denotes: persistent/refractory GD, antithyroid drugs over 5 years with positive TRAb. For both TCR sequencing and RNA sequencing, RNA was extracted from PBMCs using TRIzol. The diagnosis of Graves' disease followed American Thyroid Association guidelines. Patients for the study were recruited at an endocrinology department in Xi'an, China. From each patient, about 9 milliliters of peripheral blood was collected into an EDTA anticoagulant tube. PBMCs were isolated by Ficoll Paque Plus density gradient separation without further T cell sorting. An Agilent 2100 Bioanalyzer and agarose gel were used to check RNA quality, and a NanoDrop 2000 was used to measure RNA concentration. Library preparation was by multiplex PCR. The sequencer listed for this sample is Illumina HiSeq 4000. iRepertoire HTBI primers and Arm-PCR amplification of CDR3 regions were used to construct TCR beta libraries. Before sequencing, the PCR products underwent gel purification. The source study handled its data this way. Across samples, 60 to 75 TRBV and 14 TRBJ segments were identified and used for gene usage analysis of CDR3 amino acid clonotypes. COPE and FqMerger were used to merge the filtered high-quality paired reads into contigs. Contigs were aligned with BLAST to IMGT TRBV, TRBD and TRBJ reference genes, and CDR3 was defined per IMGT. Clonotypes above 0.1% frequency were classified as highly expanded clones. Repertoire diversity was measured by Shannon entropy, and V-J evenness by the Gini coefficient. Clonotypes shared by more than one individual were considered public. TCRdb applied fastp at Q25 and MiXCR to the public reads, then kept only in-frame beta chains. Each record represents a unique CDR3 protein, reported with the most common genes and DNA among its rows. These V and J calls are TCRdb output, not the study's own analysis. The sample has a few hundred thousand distinct CDR3 sequences on record, 23% of them singletons. The ten biggest clones cover 26% of the sample.

Cut back by 8 bases and 0 bases, the V and J ends lie 5 bases apart. CDR1 and CDR2 are drawn from the germline V gene: MDHEN, SYDVKM. From cysteine to phenylalanine, the CDR3 is 12 amino acids long. The kept DNA is CDR3 alone, 36 bases in frame from the first base. The receptor was derived from a female donor with Graves disease. The specimen was peripheral blood mononuclear cells (PBMCs), collected when the disease was refractory, from a patient treated with antithyroid drugs. The rearranged chain carries TRBV28 and TRBJ1-5; no D gene call is confident. At the DNA level, the sequence is TGTGCCAGCCAACTTAGCAATCAGCCCCAGCATTTT. Translated, this gives CASQLSNQPQHF.